The 5 T cell receptor beta chains presented below share a single source sample, sequenced in a study of cytomegalovirus exposure and HLA in healthy donors. A multiplex PCR was run with 60 Vbeta primers and 13 Jbeta primers. TCRdb's copy holds only in-frame clones and misses some; the assay was immunoSEQ multiplex PCR. This sample's clone table lists around 55,000 clones. Sequenced input: PBMCs. Receptors were obtained from a man aged 50 or older in good health and CMV-seropositive.

The chain carries TRBV7-6 and TRBJ2-3, with 11 nucleotides matching TRBD2. The CDR3 is made up of 18 amino acids. Trimming at V came to 5 bases and at J to 0 bases, leaving 10 bases not matched to a gene. Germline CDR1 SGHVS, CDR2 FNYEAQ. The CDR3 protein is CASSALTSGGLSTDTQYF. In DNA, the CDR3 is TGTGCCAGCAGCGCCCTAACTAGCGGGGGCCTAAGCACAGATACGCAGTATTTT.

A note on this clone: The junction and the germline gene differ at one end; a read error may be behind it. V and J are TRBV6-5 and TRBJ2-7; 7 bases match TRBD1. This CDR3 spans 11 amino acids. Per germline, CDR1 MNHEY and CDR2 SVGAGI. The CDR3, as DNA: TGCTCGACAGGGAGCGCCTACGAGCAGTACTTC. It yields the protein CSTGSAYEQYF.

The rearrangement joins TRBV2 to TRBJ1-2, with 9 nucleotides matching TRBD1. The CDR3 runs to 13 residues. V lost 0 bases to trimming and J lost 14 bases; unmatched junction nucleotides: 7. Germline loops: CDR1 SNHLY, CDR2 FYNNEI. The chain's CDR3 is CASSEAGGTGPTF. DNA for the CDR3: TGTGCCAGCAGTGAAGCGGGGGGGACAGGGCCAACCTTC.

The rearrangement uses TRBV6-1 and TRBJ1-1, with TRBD1 matching 7 bases. CDR3 length equals 13 residues. Unmatched junction bases numbered 7, after V lost 10 bases and J lost 2 bases. From germline, CDR1 is MNHNS and CDR2 SASEGT. CDR3 in amino acids: CATTGQVNTEAFF. For the CDR3, the DNA is TGTGCCACCACAGGACAGGTAAACACTGAAGCTTTCTTT.

The gene calls are TRBV6-6 and TRBJ2-5; 10 positions agree with TRBD1. This CDR3 is built from 16 residues. V lost 5 bases to trimming and J lost 3 bases; unmatched junction nucleotides: 9. Per the germline V gene, CDR1 is MNHNY and CDR2 is SVGAGI (reference sequence). CDR3 loop: CASSNRDRGFEETQYF. The CDR3 DNA reads TGTGCCAGCAGTAACCGGGACAGGGGTTTTGAAGAGACCCAGTACTTC.